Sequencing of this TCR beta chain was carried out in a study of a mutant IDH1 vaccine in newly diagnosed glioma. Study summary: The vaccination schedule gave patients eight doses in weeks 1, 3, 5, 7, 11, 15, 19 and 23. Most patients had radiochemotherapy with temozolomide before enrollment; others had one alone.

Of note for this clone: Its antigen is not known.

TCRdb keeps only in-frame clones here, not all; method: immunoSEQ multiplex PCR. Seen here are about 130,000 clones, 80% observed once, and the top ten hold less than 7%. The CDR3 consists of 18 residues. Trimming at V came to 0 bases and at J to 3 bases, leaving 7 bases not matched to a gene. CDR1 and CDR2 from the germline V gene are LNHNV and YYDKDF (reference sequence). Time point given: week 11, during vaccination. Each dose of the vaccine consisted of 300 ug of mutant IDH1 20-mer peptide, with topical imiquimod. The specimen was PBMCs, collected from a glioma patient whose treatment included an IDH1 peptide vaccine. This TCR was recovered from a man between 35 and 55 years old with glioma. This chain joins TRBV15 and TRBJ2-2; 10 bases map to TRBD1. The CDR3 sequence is CATSREARDRGDTGELFF. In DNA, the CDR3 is TGTGCCACCAGCAGAGAAGCGAGGGACAGGGGAGACACCGGGGAGCTGTTTTTT.